These T cell receptor beta chains were read from a single sample in a study of beta chain features in type 1 diabetes. Here immunoSEQ multiplex PCR was the method, and the copy in TCRdb shows in-frame clones only, minus some. Of about 620,000 clones in the sample, around a sixth were seen once. The sample was naive CD4+ T cells from blood. Every receptor here comes from a man aged 18 to 35 in good health. Each CDR3 is given without its conserved first and last residue. A D gene is named only where the DNA matches it firmly.

>10|NA|TRBJ2-7|TRBV6-5
ASSEAGYEQY
>14|NA|TRBJ2-2|TRBV5-4
ASSSPFQGGTGELF
>14|TRBD1|TRBJ2-3|TRBV9
ASSRTGQGGADTQY
>12|NA|TRBJ1-1|TRBV6-5
ASTAAFFNTEAF
>13|NA|TRBJ2-7|TRBV27
ASSLLPGNSYEQY
>10|NA|TRBJ2-1|TRBV28
ASSSRKNEQF
>13|TRBD1|TRBJ2-7|TRBV9
ASSVGGQGSYEQY
>14|NA|TRBJ1-2|TRBV4-1
ASSYLQGPKGNGYT
>18|TRBD1|TRBJ2-2|TRBV12-5
ASGSPGTGPLRERTGELF
>12|NA|TRBJ2-1|TRBV5-4
ASSLDWGLNEQF
>13|NA|TRBJ2-5|TRBV5-1
ASSRGIPQQETQY
>12|TRBD2|TRBJ2-7|TRBV10-3
AISIAGGSAEQY
>15|NA|TRBJ1-2|TRBV27
ASSTWGYSGGFYGYT